Sequencing of this T cell receptor beta chain was carried out in a study of control samples from healthy donors and cancer patients. Clones were read by immunoSEQ multiplex PCR, and TCRdb kept only the in-frame ones, dropping some. This sample has about 140,000 clones, with 94% found just once. Germline lookup yields CDR1 SGHAT and CDR2 FQNNGV. This CDR3 has 16 amino acids. Between the trimmed V and J ends, which lost 5 bases and 0 bases, there was a span of 14 bases. V gene TRBV11-2 combines with J gene TRBJ2-1; D is unclear. The source material was blood. The sequence was collected from a man aged 40-49 years in good health. CDR3 region: CASSLRPDASYNEQFF. CDR3 DNA: TGTGCCAGCAGCCTCCGTCCGGACGCCTCCTACAATGAGCAGTTCTTC.